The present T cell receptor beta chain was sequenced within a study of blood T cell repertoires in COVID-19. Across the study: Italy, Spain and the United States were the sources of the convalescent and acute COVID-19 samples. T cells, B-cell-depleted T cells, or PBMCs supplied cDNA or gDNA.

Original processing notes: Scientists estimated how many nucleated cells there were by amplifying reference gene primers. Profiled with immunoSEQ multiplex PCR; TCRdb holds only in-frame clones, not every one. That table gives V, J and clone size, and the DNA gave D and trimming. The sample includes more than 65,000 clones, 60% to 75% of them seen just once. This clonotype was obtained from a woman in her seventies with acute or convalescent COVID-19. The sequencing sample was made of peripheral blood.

As DNA, the CDR3 is TGTGCCAGTAGTTCCCAGGGGCAGCCAACCTCCTATGGCTACACCTTC. Translated: CASSSQGQPTSYGYTF. The rearrangement links TRBV19 to TRBJ1-2; possibly TRBD1 for D (6 bases). V was trimmed by 5 bases and J by 4 bases, leaving 20 bases between them. CDR1 LNHDA and CDR2 SQIVND come from the germline V gene (reference sequence). This CDR3 spans 16 amino acids.